This TCR beta chain was identified during a study of blood T cell repertoires in COVID-19. Study-wide background: Sites across the United States, Italy and Spain contributed samples from acute and convalescent COVID-19.

Original handling: Nucleated cell counts were estimated from reference gene primer amplification. TCRdb's table, derived via immunoSEQ multiplex PCR, lists solely in-frame clones and lacks some. Clonal size and the V and J genes are those of that table, whereas D and trimming came from the DNA. The data hold roughly 250,000 clones, with around 90% observed a single time. The Seattle patients joined while their infection was active and were tracked longitudinally afterward. J lost 2 bases, V lost 4 bases, and 4 bases had no gene match. The germline gives CDR1 SGHRS, CDR2 YFSETQ. This CDR3 has 14 residues.

The specimen sequenced was peripheral blood. The chain carries TRBV5-1 and TRBJ2-7; 9 nucleotides align to TRBD1. The receptor's source is a young man with COVID-19, enrolled during active disease. The CDR3 protein is CASSGGQGTYEQYF. For the CDR3, the DNA is TGCGCCAGCAGCGGGGGACAGGGAACCTACGAGCAGTACTTC.